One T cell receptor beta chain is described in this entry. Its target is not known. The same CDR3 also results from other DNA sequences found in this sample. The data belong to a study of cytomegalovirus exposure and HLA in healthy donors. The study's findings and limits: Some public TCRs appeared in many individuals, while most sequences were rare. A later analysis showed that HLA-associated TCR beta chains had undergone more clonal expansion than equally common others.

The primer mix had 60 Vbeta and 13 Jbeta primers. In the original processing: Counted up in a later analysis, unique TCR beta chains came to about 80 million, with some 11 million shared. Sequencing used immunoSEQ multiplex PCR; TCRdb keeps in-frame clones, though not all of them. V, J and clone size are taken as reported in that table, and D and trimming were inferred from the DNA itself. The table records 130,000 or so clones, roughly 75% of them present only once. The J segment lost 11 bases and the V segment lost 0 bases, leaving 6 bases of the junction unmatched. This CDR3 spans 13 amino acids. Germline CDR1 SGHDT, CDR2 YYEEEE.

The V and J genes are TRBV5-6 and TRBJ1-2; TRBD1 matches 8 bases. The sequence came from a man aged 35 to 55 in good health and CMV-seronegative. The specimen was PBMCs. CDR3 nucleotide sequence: TGTGCCAGCAGCTTGGCTGACAGGGGTGGTTACACCTTC. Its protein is CASSLADRGGYTF.